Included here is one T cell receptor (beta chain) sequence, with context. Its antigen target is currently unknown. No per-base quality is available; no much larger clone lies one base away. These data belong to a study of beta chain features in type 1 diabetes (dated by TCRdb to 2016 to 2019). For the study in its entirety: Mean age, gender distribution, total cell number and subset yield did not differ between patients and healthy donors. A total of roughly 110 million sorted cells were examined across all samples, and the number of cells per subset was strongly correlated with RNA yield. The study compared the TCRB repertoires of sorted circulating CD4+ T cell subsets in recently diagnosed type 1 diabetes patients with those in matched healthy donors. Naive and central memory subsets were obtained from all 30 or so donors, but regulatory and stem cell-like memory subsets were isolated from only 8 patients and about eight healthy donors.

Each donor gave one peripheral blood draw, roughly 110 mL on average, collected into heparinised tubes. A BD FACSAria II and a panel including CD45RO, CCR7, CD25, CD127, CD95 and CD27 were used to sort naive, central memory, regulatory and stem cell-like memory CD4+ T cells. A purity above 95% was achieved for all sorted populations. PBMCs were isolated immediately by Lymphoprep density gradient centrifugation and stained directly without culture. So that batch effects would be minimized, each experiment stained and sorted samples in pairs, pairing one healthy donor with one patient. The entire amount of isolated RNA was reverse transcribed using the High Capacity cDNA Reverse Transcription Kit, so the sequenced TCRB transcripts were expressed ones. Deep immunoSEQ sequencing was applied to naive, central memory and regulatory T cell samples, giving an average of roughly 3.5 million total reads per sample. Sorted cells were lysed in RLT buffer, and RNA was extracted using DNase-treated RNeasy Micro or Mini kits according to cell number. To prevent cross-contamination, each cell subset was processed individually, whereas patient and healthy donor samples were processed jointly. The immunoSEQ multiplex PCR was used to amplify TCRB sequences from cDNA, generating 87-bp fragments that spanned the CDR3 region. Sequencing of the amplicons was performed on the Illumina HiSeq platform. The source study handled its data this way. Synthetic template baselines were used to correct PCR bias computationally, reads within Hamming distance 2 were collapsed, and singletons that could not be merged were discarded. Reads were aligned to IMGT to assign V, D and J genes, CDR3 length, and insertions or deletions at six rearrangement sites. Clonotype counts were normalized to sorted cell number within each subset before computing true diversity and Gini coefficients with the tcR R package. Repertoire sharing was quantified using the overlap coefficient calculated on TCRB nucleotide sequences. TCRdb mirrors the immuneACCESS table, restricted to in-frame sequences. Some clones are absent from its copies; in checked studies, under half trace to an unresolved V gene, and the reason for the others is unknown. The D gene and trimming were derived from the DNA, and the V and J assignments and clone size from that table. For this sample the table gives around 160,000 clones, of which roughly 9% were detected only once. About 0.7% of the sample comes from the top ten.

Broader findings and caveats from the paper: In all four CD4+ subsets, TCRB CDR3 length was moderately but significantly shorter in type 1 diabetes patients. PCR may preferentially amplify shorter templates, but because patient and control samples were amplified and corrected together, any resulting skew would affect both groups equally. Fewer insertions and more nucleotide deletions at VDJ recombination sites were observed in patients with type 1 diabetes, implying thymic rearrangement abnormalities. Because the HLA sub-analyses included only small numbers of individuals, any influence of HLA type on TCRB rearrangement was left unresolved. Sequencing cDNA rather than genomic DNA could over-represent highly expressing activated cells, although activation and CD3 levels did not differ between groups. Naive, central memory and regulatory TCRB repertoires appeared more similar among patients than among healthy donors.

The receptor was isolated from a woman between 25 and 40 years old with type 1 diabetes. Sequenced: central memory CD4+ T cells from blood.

The bases are TGTGCCAGCAGCCCAGGGCGTAGGGCATATGGCTACACCTTC. Translated, it reads CASSPGRRAYGYTF. The sequence links TRBV7-8 to TRBJ1-2, with a tentative D gene TRBD1 over 5 matching bases. V is pared back by 5 bases and J by 5 bases, with 15 bases lying between the germline termini. CDR1 and CDR2 were assigned from the germline V gene as SGHVS and FQNEAQ. The CDR3 contains 14 residues, cysteine and phenylalanine counted. Left in the record is the CDR3 DNA by itself, 42 bases read in frame from the first base.